This T cell receptor beta chain was found in a study of T cell responses to AZD1222 COVID-19 vaccine (dated by TCRdb to the early 2020s). With regard to the full study: AZD1222 recipients with second doses at about 4 weeks or about 12 weeks were pooled, because spike-specific TCR depth and breadth did not differ between schedules. TCR sequencing covered roughly 230 trial participants: 207 given two doses of AZD1222 and about 26 given two doses of MenACWY control vaccine. Trial participants were enrolled into age subgroups of 18-55, 56-69 and 70-plus years, which contained approximately 150, 28 and 58 TCR-sequenced participants, respectively. Study-wide findings and limitations: No day 14 peak-response samples were available, so repertoires were characterized only after the peak T cell response. Participants were mostly white British and included more females than males, and it was suggested by the authors that clonal diversity may have been underestimated. Conclusions about previously exposed vaccinees are limited, since just 6 or 7 AZD1222 recipients were seropositive for SARS-CoV-2 at baseline. A significant rise in spike-specific TCR breadth and depth was observed after two AZD1222 doses relative to day 0 and relative to MenACWY recipients. Reportedly, close to half of the unique spike-specific TCRs recognized epitopes lying outside the regions that are mutated in the B.1.351 and B.1.1.7 variants. The whole spike protein was spanned by vaccine-associated CD4 TCRs, and dominant responses were seen in regions 160-218 and 743-854. In the small 56-69-year group, the increase in depth fell short of significance, most likely because of low power.

Trimming costs V 1 base and J 9 bases, and their ends lie 14 bases apart. Based on the germline V gene (reference sequence), the CDR1 and CDR2 sequences are SGHNT and YYREEE. The cysteine opens and the phenylalanine closes a CDR3 of 14 amino acids. Here the CDR3 DNA is all that survives: 42 bases in frame from base 1. In regard to this clone: The antigen it recognizes is unknown. No base qualities exist here, and no much larger clone lies one base off it.

Interpreted using the paper, the time point label stands for: baseline before first vaccination. Samples from vaccinated people were obtained from the UK trials COV001 and COV002, which included a single-blind randomized controlled phase 2/3 trial of AZD1222 (ChAdOx1 nCoV-19) in healthy adults. For TCRbeta chain sequencing, PBMC samples from trial participants were taken at day 0 and at day 28 after the second dose. The CDR3 regions of human TCRbeta chains were analyzed by immunosequencing. In the original analysis: TCRs in the repertoires were matched against a reference library of SARS-CoV-2-specific TCRs that had been generated with the MIRA antigen-specificity platform. Breadth was defined as the fraction of unique TCRs that were SARS-CoV-2-associated, and depth was defined as the fraction of total T cells that were SARS-CoV-2-associated. Each spike-specific TCR was assigned to its reactive spike region and to a CD4 or CD8 class using the MIRA data. Log10-transformed breadth and depth values were compared by one-way ANOVA with Sidak's multiple comparisons tests. Here the immuneACCESS table is served through TCRdb, limited to in-frame sequences with V and J called. Missing clones are a known gap in these copies; in checked studies unresolved V genes cover under half, and the rest lacks a known reason. V and J calls and clone size are as listed in that table; D and trimming were resolved from the DNA. For this sample there are 90,000 or so clones; 89% appear just once. Roughly 2.3% of the sample belongs to the ten largest clones.

The V and J genes are TRBV5-4 and TRBJ2-1; a confident D gene designation cannot be given. The TCR sequence derives from an adult in good health. This sample comprised peripheral blood, obtained on day 0 of AZD1222 vaccination. The CDR3 reads as follows: CASSLQDPASEQFF. In nucleotide form, the sequence is TGTGCCAGCAGCTTGCAGGACCCCGCTAGTGAGCAGTTCTTC.